The TCR beta chain described here comes from a study of identical twins. General study findings and limits: Twins' surplus sharing was weaker for beta out-of-frame sequences.

As for this clonotype: The antigen remains unidentified.

TCRdb called the 5' RACE reads again in MiXCR, with one record for every CDR3 protein. Of 600,000 to 700,000 distinct CDR3 sequences in the sample, 21% were seen once. The ends lost 2 bases at V and 9 bases at J; junction bases unmatched: 19. There are 18 residues in the CDR3. CDR1 KGHSH and CDR2 LQKENI come from the germline V gene. The sample also formed part of further work on T cells expressing NK-cell markers. From that second work: Dominant NKG2C+ clonotype frequencies of roughly 1.0-7.5% of CD8+ T cells were measured in several donors.

Input material: PBMCs. The chain uses TRBV18 and TRBJ2-1; 7 bases map to TRBD1. This clonotype was obtained from a woman between 18 and 29 years old in good health. CDR3 coding DNA: TGTGCCAGCTCACCAAGCTTGGGGACAGCCCAATACTATGGTGAGCAGTTCTTC. It codes for CASSPSLGTAQYYGEQFF. Filled out from reference TRBV18 and TRBJ2-1, the complete variable domain reads NAGVMQNPRHLVRRRGQEARLRCSPMKGHSHVYWYRQLPEEGLKFMVYLQKENIIDESGMPKERFSAEFPKEGPSILRIQQVVRGDSAAYFCASSPSLGTAQYYGEQFFGPGTRLTVL.